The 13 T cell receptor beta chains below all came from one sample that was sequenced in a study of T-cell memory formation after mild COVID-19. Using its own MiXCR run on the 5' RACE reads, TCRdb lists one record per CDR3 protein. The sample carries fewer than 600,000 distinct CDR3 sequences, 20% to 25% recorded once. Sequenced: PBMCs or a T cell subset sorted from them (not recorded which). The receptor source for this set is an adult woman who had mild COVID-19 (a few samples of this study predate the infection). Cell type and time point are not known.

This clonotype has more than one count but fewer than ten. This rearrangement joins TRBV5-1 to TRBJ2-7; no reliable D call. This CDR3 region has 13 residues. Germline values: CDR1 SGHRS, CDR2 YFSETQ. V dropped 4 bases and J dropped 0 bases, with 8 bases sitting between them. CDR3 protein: CASSPDHSYEQYF. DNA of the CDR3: TGCGCCAGCAGCCCCGACCACTCCTACGAGCAGTACTTC.

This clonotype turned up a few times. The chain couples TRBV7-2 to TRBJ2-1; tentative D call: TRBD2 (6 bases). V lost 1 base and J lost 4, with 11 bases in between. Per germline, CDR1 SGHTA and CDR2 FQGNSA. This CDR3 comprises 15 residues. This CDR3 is CASSLGAGRYNEQFF. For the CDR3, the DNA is TGTGCCAGCAGCTTAGGTGCGGGGAGGTACAATGAGCAGTTCTTC.

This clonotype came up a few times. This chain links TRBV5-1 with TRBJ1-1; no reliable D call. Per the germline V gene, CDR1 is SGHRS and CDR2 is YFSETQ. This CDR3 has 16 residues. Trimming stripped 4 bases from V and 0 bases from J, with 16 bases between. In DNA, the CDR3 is TGCGCCAGCAGCCCGGAGGGCAGAAGAGTGAACACTGAAGCTTTCTTT. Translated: CASSPEGRRVNTEAFF.

CDR3 bases: TGTGCCAGCAGCTTAACAGGGGAGTGGGGAACTGAAGCTTTCTTT. Protein product: CASSLTGEWGTEAFF. The V gene is TRBV5-6, the J gene TRBJ1-1; 7 positions match TRBD1. CDR1 is SGHDT and CDR2 is YYEEEE in the germline V gene. CDR3 length: 15 amino acids. The ends lost 2 bases at V and 5 bases at J; junction bases unmatched: 9. Together with reference TRBV5-6 and TRBJ1-1, the CDR3 gives the full variable domain: DAGVTQSPTHLIKTRGQQVTLRCSPKSGHDTVSWYQQALGQGPQFIFQYYEEEERQRGNFPDRFSGHQFPNYSSELNVNALLLGDSALYLCASSLTGEWGTEAFFGQGTRLTVV.

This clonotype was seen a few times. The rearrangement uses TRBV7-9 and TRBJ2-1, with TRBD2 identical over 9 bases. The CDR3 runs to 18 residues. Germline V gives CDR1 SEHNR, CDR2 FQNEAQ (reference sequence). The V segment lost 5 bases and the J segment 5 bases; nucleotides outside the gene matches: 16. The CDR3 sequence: CASSLSGGRTSVHNEQFF. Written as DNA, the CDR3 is TGTGCCAGCAGCCTGTCGGGAGGAAGGACTAGCGTCCACAATGAGCAGTTCTTC.

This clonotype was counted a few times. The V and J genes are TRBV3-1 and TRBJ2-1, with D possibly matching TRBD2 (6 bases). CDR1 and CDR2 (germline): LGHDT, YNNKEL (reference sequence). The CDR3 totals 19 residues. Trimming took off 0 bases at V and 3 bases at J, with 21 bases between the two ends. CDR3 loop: CASSQDGTGGINFYNEQFF. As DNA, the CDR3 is TGTGCCAGCAGCCAAGATGGGACTGGGGGGATAAACTTCTACAATGAGCAGTTCTTC.

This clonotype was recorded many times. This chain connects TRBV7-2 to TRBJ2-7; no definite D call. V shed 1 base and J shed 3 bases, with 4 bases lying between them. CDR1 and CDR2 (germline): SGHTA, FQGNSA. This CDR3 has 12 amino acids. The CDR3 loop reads CASSLDHYEQYF. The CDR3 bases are TGTGCCAGCAGCTTAGACCACTACGAGCAGTACTTC. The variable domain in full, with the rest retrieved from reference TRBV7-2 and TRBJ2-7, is GAGVSQSPSNKVTEKGKDVELRCDPISGHTALYWYRQSLGQGLEFLIYFQGNSAPDKSGLPSDRFSAERTGGSVSTLTIQRTQQEDSAVYLCASSLDHYEQYFGPGTRLTVT.

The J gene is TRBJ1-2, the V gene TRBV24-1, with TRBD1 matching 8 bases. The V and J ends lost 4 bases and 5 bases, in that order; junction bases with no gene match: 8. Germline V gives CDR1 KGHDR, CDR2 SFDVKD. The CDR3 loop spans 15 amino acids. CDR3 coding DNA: TGTGCCACCAGTGACCGCAGGGGGCAGCAGTATGGCTACACCTTC. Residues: CATSDRRGQQYGYTF.

CDR3 bases: TGTGCCTGGAGTGTCCAGATAAACACTGAAGCTTTCTTT. Amino acid sequence: CAWSVQINTEAFF. The rearrangement joins TRBV30 to TRBJ1-1; D remains unclear. The CDR3 extends over 13 amino acids. Trimming removed 0 bases at V and 2 bases at J, with 7 bases between. Looked up from germline, CDR1 is GTSNPN and CDR2 is SVGIG (reference sequence). Based on the CDR3 plus reference TRBV30 and TRBJ1-1, the full variable domain is SQTIHQWPATLVQPVGSPLSLECTVEGTSNPNLYWYRQAAGRGLQLLFYSVGIGQISSEVPQNLSASRPQDRQFILSSKKLLLSDSGFYLCAWSVQINTEAFFGQGTRLTVV.

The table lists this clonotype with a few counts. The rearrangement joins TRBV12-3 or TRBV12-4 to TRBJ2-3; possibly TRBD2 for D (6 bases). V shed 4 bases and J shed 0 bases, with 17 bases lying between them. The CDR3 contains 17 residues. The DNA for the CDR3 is TGTGCCAGCAGTTGGGCCAGCCGGGGGACTAGCACAGATACGCAGTATTTT. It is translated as CASSWASRGTSTDTQYF.

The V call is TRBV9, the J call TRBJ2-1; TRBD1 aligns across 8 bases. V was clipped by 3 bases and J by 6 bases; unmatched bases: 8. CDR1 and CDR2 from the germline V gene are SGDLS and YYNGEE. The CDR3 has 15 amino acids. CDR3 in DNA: TGTGCCAGCAGCGCCGACAGGGGCCCCGGCAATGAGCAGTTCTTC. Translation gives CASSADRGPGNEQFF.

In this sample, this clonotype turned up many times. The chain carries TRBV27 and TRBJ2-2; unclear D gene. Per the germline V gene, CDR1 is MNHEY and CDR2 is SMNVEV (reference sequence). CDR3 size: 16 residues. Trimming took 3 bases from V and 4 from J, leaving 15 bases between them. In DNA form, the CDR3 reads TGTGCCAGCAGTTTTCTGGGGTCGTGGGGCACCGGGGAGCTGTTTTTT. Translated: CASSFLGSWGTGELFF.

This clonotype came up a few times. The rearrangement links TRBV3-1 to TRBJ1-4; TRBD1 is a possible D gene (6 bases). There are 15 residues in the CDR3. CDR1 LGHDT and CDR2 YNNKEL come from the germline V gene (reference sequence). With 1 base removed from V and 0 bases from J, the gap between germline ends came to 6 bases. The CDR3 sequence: CASSQGTATNEKLFF. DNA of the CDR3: TGTGCCAGCAGCCAAGGGACAGCAACTAATGAAAAACTGTTTTTT.